This T cell receptor beta chain was observed in a study of patients and donors after allogeneic stem cell transplantation. This clonotype was found a few times. TCRdb re-called the RT-PCR reads through MiXCR, storing one row per CDR3 protein. The top ten clones hold about 80% of a sample with 30,000 to 40,000 distinct CDR3 sequences, roughly a third of them seen once. The CDR3 loop spans 14 amino acids. Trimming removed 6 bases at V and 0 bases at J, with 9 bases between. The sequencing sample was made of blood, either unsorted or a sorted T cell fraction (not recorded which). This rearrangement joins TRBV12-3 or TRBV12-4 to TRBJ1-5; maybe TRBD1 (5 bases). The origin of this receptor is a human donor who was either an allogeneic HSCT recipient or a stem cell or donor lymphocyte infusion donor (not recorded which). It is not recorded whose cells these are; they may come from a transplant donor. The CDR3 region is CASRQDFSNQPQHF. In DNA form, the CDR3 reads TGTGCCAGCAGACAGGACTTTAGCAATCAGCCCCAGCATTTT.